The rows below give T cell receptor beta chains drawn from one sample of a study of blood T cells in healthy people across ages. From the 5' RACE reads, TCRdb called clonotypes with MiXCR, one entry per CDR3 protein. The sample consists of about 700,000 distinct CDR3 sequences, about 34% of them appearing once. Sequencing was performed on blood. Receptors were obtained from a woman older than 75 in good health. The CDR3 runs from the conserved cysteine through the conserved F or W. A D gene is named only where the DNA matches it firmly. Clone sizes are given selectively: once, few, many, or a class where the clone is expanded.

TRBV20-1	TRBJ2-7	many	13	.	CSATLRRSYEQYF	TGCAGTGCTACCCTCCGGCGGTCCTACGAGCAGTACTTC
TRBV7-2	TRBJ2-7	.	14	.	CASLSGSSSYEQYF	TGTGCCAGCCTATCGGGCTCGAGCTCCTACGAGCAGTACTTC
TRBV10-3	TRBJ2-5	many	12	.	CAISLNEETQYF	TGTGCCATCAGCCTGAACGAAGAGACCCAGTACTTC
TRBV12-3/TRBV12-4	TRBJ1-5	.	13	.	CASSPSLDQPQHF	TGTGCCAGCAGTCCCTCGTTGGACCAGCCCCAGCATTTT
TRBV5-1	TRBJ2-5	many	16	TRBD2	CASSLALAGGGETQYF	TGCGCCAGCAGCTTGGCACTAGCGGGGGGCGGAGAGACCCAGTACTTC
TRBV27	TRBJ2-7	.	13	TRBD2	CASGTSRAYVQYF	TGTGCCAGCGGGACTAGCCGCGCCTATGTGCAGTACTTC
TRBV6-1	TRBJ2-1	many	17	.	CASSGLASGSSYNEQFF	TGTGCCAGCAGTGGGTTAGCGTCGGGGAGCTCCTACAATGAGCAGTTCTTC
TRBV9	TRBJ1-5	.	14	.	CASSVDPGYQPQHF	TGTGCCAGCAGCGTAGACCCAGGGTATCAGCCCCAGCATTTT
TRBV9	TRBJ2-3	many	12	.	CASSDFPGPQYF	TGTGCCAGCAGCGACTTTCCCGGTCCGCAGTATTTT
TRBV20-1	TRBJ2-7	many	11	.	CSARYGPEQYF	TGCAGTGCTAGGTACGGGCCCGAGCAGTACTTC
TRBV13	TRBJ1-2	many	15	.	CASTPRGRGGYGYTF	TGTGCCAGCACCCCAAGGGGAAGGGGCGGATATGGCTACACCTTC
TRBV7-3	TRBJ1-2	many	14	TRBD1	CASSLLTGADGYTF	TGTGCCAGCAGCTTACTCACAGGGGCGGACGGCTACACCTTC
TRBV18	TRBJ2-7	many	13	.	CASSPRVAYEQYF	TGTGCCAGCTCACCACGTGTCGCCTACGAGCAGTACTTC
TRBV29-1	TRBJ2-5	.	13	.	CSAQGPGGETQYF	TGCAGCGCCCAAGGTCCAGGAGGAGAGACCCAGTACTTC
TRBV2	TRBJ1-2	many	16	.	CASSATIGTSNYGYTF	TGTGCCAGCAGTGCCACTATTGGGACATCAAACTATGGCTACACCTTC
TRBV2	TRBJ2-5	many	12	.	CASRGAGETQYF	TGTGCCAGCAGGGGGGCAGGAGAGACCCAGTACTTC
TRBV4-3	TRBJ2-1	many	16	.	CASSQEATGRRNEQFF	TGCGCCAGCAGCCAAGAAGCCACGGGGAGAAGGAATGAGCAGTTCTTC
TRBV20-1	TRBJ2-2	.	14	.	CSAHGQANTGELFF	TGCAGTGCCCACGGACAAGCGAACACCGGGGAGCTGTTTTTT
TRBV6-6	TRBJ1-6	many	13	.	CASKQGSNSPLHF	TGTGCCAGCAAACAGGGCTCTAATTCACCCCTCCACTTT
TRBV21-1	TRBJ1-4	.	17	.	CASPLGCRGKLDEKLFF	TGTGCCAGCCCCCTGGGTTGTAGGGGCAAGTTAGATGAAAAACTGTTTTTT
TRBV10-2	TRBJ2-3	.	15	.	CASSQRRAGADTQYF	TGCGCCAGCTCACAAAGGAGGGCCGGCGCAGATACGCAGTATTTT
TRBV7-3	TRBJ1-2	many	14	.	CASSETFANYGYTF	TGTGCCAGCAGCGAGACGTTTGCTAACTATGGCTACACCTTC
TRBV7-3	TRBJ2-1	many	13	TRBD2	CASSLAGNNEQFF	TGTGCCAGCAGCCTAGCGGGGAACAATGAGCAGTTCTTC
TRBV20-1	TRBJ2-1	many	14	TRBD2	CSALTSGTLNEQFF	TGCAGTGCTCTGACTAGCGGGACGCTCAATGAGCAGTTCTTC
TRBV3-1	TRBJ2-3	.	15	TRBD1	CASSETGGFRNTRYF	TGTGCCAGCAGCGAGACAGGGGGCTTTAGGAATACGCGGTATTTT
TRBV20-1	TRBJ1-1	many	13	.	CSASQRGYTEAFF	TGCAGTGCTAGTCAACGGGGGTACACTGAAGCTTTCTTT
TRBV5-6	TRBJ2-7	many	12	.	CASSLVEYEQYF	TGTGCCAGCAGCTTGGTCGAATACGAGCAGTACTTC
TRBV15	TRBJ2-5	many	15	.	CATSLLRGEWETQYF	TGTGCCACCAGCCTTCTCCGAGGGGAGTGGGAGACCCAGTACTTC
TRBV2	TRBJ1-1	few	16	.	CASSEQVDVINTEAFF	TGTGCCAGCAGTGAACAGGTCGATGTGATTAACACTGAAGCTTTCTTT
TRBV9	TRBJ1-1	.	14	.	CASSVGDGDTEAFF	TGTGCCAGCAGCGTAGGGGACGGAGATACTGAAGCTTTCTTT
TRBV19	TRBJ1-6	.	17	TRBD1	CASSTFSGQGYNSPLHF	TGTGCCAGTAGTACGTTCTCCGGACAGGGGTACAATTCACCCCTCCACTTT
TRBV11-3	TRBJ2-3	many	15	.	CASSISGVGTDTQYF	TGTGCCAGCAGCATAAGTGGAGTCGGCACAGATACGCAGTATTTT
TRBV7-2	TRBJ1-6	few	15	TRBD1	CAGSPDGQGGSPLHF	TGTGCCGGCAGCCCAGACGGACAGGGAGGGTCGCCCCTCCACTTT
TRBV20-1	TRBJ2-1	many	16	.	CSARGGLPRGLNEQFF	TGCAGTGCTAGAGGGGGACTTCCACGAGGATTGAATGAGCAGTTCTTC
TRBV9	TRBJ2-3	.	16	TRBD2	CASSIRLAVGTDTQYF	TGTGCCAGCAGCATTCGACTAGCGGTGGGCACAGATACGCAGTATTTT
TRBV7-2	TRBJ1-5	many	16	.	CASSSLQGIGNQPQHF	TGTGCCAGCAGCTCCCTACAGGGAATAGGCAATCAGCCCCAGCATTTT
TRBV29-1	TRBJ2-3	.	11	.	CSARAPDTQYF	TGCAGCGCAAGAGCCCCAGATACGCAGTATTTT
TRBV3-1	TRBJ2-5	many	13	TRBD2	CASSQRGGETQYF	TGTGCCAGCAGCCAACGGGGGGGAGAGACCCAGTACTTC
TRBV7-2	TRBJ2-1	.	13	.	CASSWRTAGESFF	TGTGCCAGCAGCTGGAGGACAGCCGGCGAATCGTTCTTC
TRBV5-6	TRBJ2-7	many	12	.	CASSAGNYEQYF	TGTGCCAGCAGCGCCGGAAACTACGAGCAGTACTTC
TRBV4-3	TRBJ2-7	.	15	TRBD2	CASSQVPSGTYEQYF	TGCGCCAGCAGCCAAGTGCCTAGCGGGACCTACGAGCAGTACTTC
TRBV6-5	TRBJ2-2	.	11	TRBD2	CAVAGTGELFF	TGTGCAGTAGCGGGCACCGGGGAGCTGTTTTTT
TRBV28	TRBJ2-4	.	15	.	CASSLQDGAANIQYF	TGTGCCAGCAGTTTACAGGACGGGGCGGCAAACATTCAGTACTTC